This T cell receptor (beta chain) was found in a study of graft-versus-host responses after intestinal transplantation (dated by TCRdb to about 2021). Regarding the study in general: The transplants that recipients got were multivisceral, liver-intestinal, or isolated intestinal. Of the approximately 24 intestinal transplant recipients enrolled in the cohort, one of whom was a retransplant, a few patients without pretransplant specimens were excluded. Bulk TCR-beta CDR3 sequencing was used to track graft-versus-host and host-versus-graft alloreactive T cell clones in the graft, circulation and bone marrow after intestinal transplantation. Every recipient was given anti-thymocyte globulin induction, then maintenance tacrolimus and steroids for about 3 years. Rather than going through the commercial service, samples from three later patients were sequenced in-house on an Illumina MiSeq and processed with MiXCR. Alloreactive clones were identified by sequencing pre-transplant mixed lymphocyte reaction products and comparing these products with unstimulated pre-transplant donor and recipient T cells. A peak of at least 4% donor T cells among recipient peripheral blood mononuclear cells was the definition used for donor T cell macrochimerism. The study at large found these results: GvH clones were detected in recipient bone marrow, and some of these GvH clones were observed earlier in ileal mucosa or blood, consistent with an intestinal mucosal origin. Conclusions were limited by the relatively low number and heterogeneity of intestinal transplant patients. Peak levels of circulating GvH clones were associated with declines in HvG clones early after transplant. High GvH to HvG T cell clonal ratios were observed in the allografts of patients with donor T cell macrochimerism.

This sample's time point label indicates: cells obtained before transplantation from donor or recipient. In mixed lymphocyte reactions, roughly 200,000 CFSE-labeled pre-transplant responders were plated with roughly 200,000 irradiated violet-dye-labeled stimulators and cultured for less than 7 days. After the mixed lymphocyte reaction, proliferating CD3+CD4+CFSE-low and CD3+CD8+CFSE-low responder cells were FACS-sorted on a BD Influx sorter. The library relied on the immunoSEQ multiplex PCR assay. For most patients, genomic DNA was isolated using the Qiagen DNeasy Blood and Tissue Kit and was shipped frozen to Adaptive Biotechnologies for TCR sequencing. For most patients, high-throughput TCR-beta CDR3 sequencing of genomic DNA was performed by Adaptive Biotechnologies. Per the authors' processing: Adaptive's ImmunoSEQ software was the source of the TCR sequencing data for 15 to 20 patients, while a few other patients were processed with MiXCR and VDJtools. To correct CD4 versus CD8 sorting errors, any sequence found in both subsets at a frequency ratio below 5:1 was removed. CDR3 nucleotide sequences shared between donor and recipient were removed because the origin of such sequences could not be assigned. To count as alloreactive, a clone needed at least 2-fold expansion over unstimulated cells and a minimum CFSE-low frequency of 0.002% (template counts) or 0.001% (read counts). Mappable clones were those detected in sequenced pre-transplant spleen, lymph node, or MLR CFSE-low populations of the donor or recipient. Cumulative frequency of alloreactive clones was calculated as a percentage of all sequences weighted by copy number. TCRdb provides this immuneACCESS table in a form limited to in-frame rearrangements. Some clones are lacking; in checked studies, under half of them reflect an unresolved V gene, and why the rest are absent is not known. That table supplies the V and J calls and clone size; D and trimming were determined from the DNA. Counted in this sample were roughly 15,000 clones; roughly two fifths of them appeared once. The ten largest clones add up to about 15% of the sample.

With respect to this clone: One base away there is no much larger clone; base qualities are not given.

CDR1 LGHNA and CDR2 YSLEER were looked up in the germline V gene. The CDR3 covers 13 residues, taking in both the cysteine and the phenylalanine. Left in the record is the CDR3 DNA by itself, 39 bases read in frame from the first base. Relative to germline, V is 1 base shorter and J is 4 bases shorter, with 8 bases between their ends. This TCR came from a human patient who received an intestinal transplant. The chain is made from TRBV4-3 and TRBJ2-7, with no reliable assignment of the D segment. The specimen comprised alloreactive CD8+ T cells from a mixed lymphocyte reaction culture, sampled before intestinal transplant. The label giving this sample's cell subset or site can be read as: CFSE-low proliferating T cells sorted from approximately 6-day pre-transplant mixed lymphocyte reaction (GvH or HvG direction). The encoded CDR3 is CASSQAQRYEQYF. The DNA sequence is TGCGCCAGCAGCCAAGCCCAGCGTTACGAGCAGTACTTC.